One T cell receptor beta chain is described in this entry. This clonotype was observed many times. The antigen it binds to is not known. No base qualities exist here, and no much larger clone lies one base off it. What this sample's time point label stands for: pre-sensitization, week 0. The sample's treatment or condition label, decoded: therapeutic diphenylcyclopropenone sensitization with weekly scalp DPC. At each patch-test visit, blood was drawn before the patch test was applied. Patients were considered eligible if aged 18 to 70, diagnosed with alopecia and deemed suitable for DPC therapy, and patients were excluded if pregnant. Unfractionated whole blood was collected in Tempus Blood RNA tubes, and total RNA was extracted from that blood. These data belong to a study of human T cells and chemical hapten exposure (TCRdb year 2021). Regarding the research as a whole: For sensitization, 2% DPC in acetone was applied to a 2 cm by 2 cm area of upper inner arm skin. Weekly therapeutic DPC doses were additionally applied to the scalp of patients throughout the roughly 23-week study period. Patch tests used Finn chambers with 0.01% DPC on the upper back, scored after 6 days by International Contact Dermatitis Research Group standards. The patient cohort, mostly female, included alopecia areata with under or over 50% scalp involvement, alopecia totalis and alopecia universalis. Libraries were pooled for sequencing, and per-sample TCR yields varied mainly because of small differences in library volumes within the pool. Peripheral blood TCR repertoire changes were tracked in vivo in alopecia patients during primary and secondary sensitization to the hapten diphenylcyclopropenone (DPC). Blood was sampled from patients pre-sensitization (week 0) and at 2, 6 and about 24 weeks after DPC sensitization. Under 30 alopecia patients gave blood for TCR sequencing at one to four time points (pre-sensitization, 2, 6 and 24 weeks).

Preparation of the library involved RACE. Sequenced using a NextSeq 500. Library preparation attached unique molecular identifiers to individual cDNA molecules for quantitative, reproducible TCR counting. Each blood RNA sample was used to sequence both TCR alpha and TCR beta chains. As for how the authors treated the data: The median number of TCRs per sample was over 85,000, ranging from about 23,224 to 700,000. V, J and CDR3 annotation of the TCR reads was carried out using the Decombinator software suite. Every sample was subsampled to the same number of TCRs (28,000) for the PS versus PT1 abundance plots. Expanded TCRs were defined as absent before sensitization and observed at least eight times at the 2-week time point. TCRdb cleaned the public reads at Q25 with fastp, built clones with MiXCR and kept in-frame beta chains. Rows with a matching CDR3 protein are joined into one entry that keeps the most common DNA and genes. For this entry, the V and J calls and clone size follow TCRdb and not the study's own pipeline. The sample table lists 300,000 to 450,000 distinct CDR3 sequences, more than 4.5% of them with a count of one. The ten largest clones add up to around 2.6% of the sample.

The paper as a whole reports these results and caveats: After repeated subsampling, the strength of the expansion versus patch-test correlation and the threshold at which it became significant changed. Because all patients had alopecia, a presumed autoimmune disease, the immune response of the patients might differ from that of healthy individuals. The number of PT1 expanded TCRs positively correlated with patch test score, significant at thresholds 8, 16 and 32 but not 4. Expanded TCRs formed significantly more large CDR3 similarity clusters than pre-sensitization or healthy control sets, consistent with antigen-driven responses. No change with DPC sensitization was found in the number of TCRs above 1 in 1000 frequency, and no evidence of global repertoire structure alterations was found.

The CDR3 goes from the cysteine to the phenylalanine over 14 residues. Only the CDR3 part of the read is kept: 42 bases, read in frame from the first base. The germline V gene supplies CDR1 SGHAT and CDR2 FQNNGV. V drops 2 bases and J drops 0 bases, leaving 6 bases in between. The clonotype comes from a woman aged 45 to 65 with alopecia areata. Some clones in this sample may be carry-over from other donors' samples. Sequenced here: whole blood, sampled in connection with sensitization to the hapten diphenylcyclopropenone (DPC). The sequence is built from TRBV11-2 and TRBJ2-3; the D gene is not confidently resolved. CDR3 region: CASSLLMSTDTQYF. The DNA reads as follows: TGTGCCAGCAGCTTATTGATGAGCACAGATACGCAGTATTTT.